This TCR beta chain was recovered during a study of blood T cell repertoires in COVID-19. The wider study: Material from acute and convalescent COVID-19 was sourced from the United States, Italy and Spain. The cDNA or gDNA used as material had been derived from T cells, B-cell-depleted T cells, or PBMCs.

This clone was detected a few times. Per the authors' pipeline: Using reference gene primer amplification, nucleated cell counts were estimated. Assay: immunoSEQ multiplex PCR; the TCRdb copy retains only in-frame clones and omits some. The D gene and trimming were derived from the DNA, and the V and J assignments and clone size from that table. The data show about 250,000 clones, with 80% to 90% seen just once and 4% held by the top ten. The V gene lost 4 bases and the J gene lost 0 bases, with 10 bases spanning the gap. The CDR3 totals 15 residues. Germline V gene data show CDR1 as SGHKS and CDR2 as YYEKEE (reference sequence).

The source is a man aged 45 to 65 with acute or convalescent COVID-19. Sequenced material: peripheral blood. The chain has TRBV5-5 and TRBJ1-4; D is perhaps TRBD1 (6 bases). This CDR3 reads CASSIQGATNEKLFF. The CDR3 nucleotides read TGTGCCAGCAGCATACAGGGTGCAACTAATGAAAAACTGTTTTTT.